This TCR beta chain was obtained from a study of beta chain features in type 1 diabetes. This clone was seen more than once but under ten times. The antigen is not known. One heparinised blood draw, averaging roughly 120 mL, came from each donor. V gave up 6 bases and J gave up 6 bases; unmatched junction bases: 7. CDR1 and CDR2 from the germline V gene are ENHRY and SYGVKD. The CDR3 is made up of 15 amino acids. The study reverse transcribed the entire isolated RNA, so it sequenced expressed TCRB transcripts. TCRdb keeps only in-frame clones here, not all; method: immunoSEQ multiplex PCR. The sample contains about 360,000 clones, roughly 12% of which appear only once. Study conclusions and caveats: Junctions at VDJ sites from type 1 diabetes patients had fewer insertions and more deletions. Shortening of TCRB CDR3s, moderate but significant, appeared in all four CD4+ subsets of Type 1 diabetes patients.

The chain joins TRBV10-3 to TRBJ2-7; 14 bases match TRBD2. The TCR originated in a young woman with type 1 diabetes. What was sequenced was naive CD4+ T cells from blood. The DNA of the CDR3 is TGTGCCATCAGGGCCTCCGGGACTAGCGGGAGCGAGCAGTACTTC. Translated, it gives CAIRASGTSGSEQYF.